The following is a T cell receptor (beta chain) sequence with its context. The antigen it recognizes is unknown. Base qualities are not at hand, and no much larger clone is one base apart. The sample is drawn from a study of T cells in Graves' hyperthyroidism and ophthalmopathy (dated by TCRdb to the late 2010s). General notes on the study: Peripheral blood samples were taken at initial diagnosis, before any treatment was given. To identify TCR V-J signatures that set the groups apart, the researchers used a discovery cohort of more than 95 patients, made up of approximately 43 with Graves' ophthalmopathy and about 60 with stable Graves' hyperthyroidism. According to the paper, TCR Vbeta CDR3 sequencing was carried out on over 130 peripheral blood samples, which came from 40 to 45 ophthalmopathy, 75 or so hyperthyroidism and some 17 progressor patients. In several Graves' hyperthyroidism patients, the study also compared T-cell repertoires from thyroid tissue with T-cell repertoires from blood. Following sampling, methimazole starting at 30 mg daily was given to hyperthyroidism patients, and high-dose intravenous methylprednisolone was given to ophthalmopathy patients. An independent validation cohort of 18 to 20 hyperthyroidism patients and roughly 16 patients who later progressed to ophthalmopathy tested prospective prediction of ophthalmopathy. For training and testing, the 100 or so patients in the discovery cohort were randomly divided in a 7:3 ratio. Study-wide conclusions, independent of this receptor: In validation, progression to ophthalmopathy was predicted by the model with more than 65% sensitivity and nearly 75% specificity, a median of approximately 7.1 months before onset. Blood samples also contained most of the expanded thyroid clonotypes (frequency above 0.001), which suggests that blood repertoires may reflect thyroid immune responses. Ophthalmopathy was separated from stable hyperthyroidism by a 13 V-J signature model, with 87.88% sensitivity and about 81% specificity obtained in cross-validation and 80%/75% obtained in testing. No statistical method was used to set the sample size in advance, and investigators knew the group allocation.

The TCR beta CDR3 regions were amplified from RNA transcripts. The TCR CDR3 was subjected to a first round of RT-PCR using the HTBI primer set and the Qiagen OneStep RT-PCR kit. A second multiplex PCR round built the libraries, followed by size selection and purification. Sequencing of the libraries was done on an Illumina HiSeq2000 using paired-end 100 bp reads. Per the original workflow: SOAPnuke was used to process the raw data, removing reads that contained adapters or uncalled bases, had a mean Phred below 15, or lacked an exact match to the constant primer or identifier. COPE v1.2.5 was used to merge high-quality paired reads, and clonotypes were defined as unique nucleotide sequences. MiTCR v1.1 was used to align the clonotypes against IMGT TRBV, TRBD and TRBJ reference segments. The analysis was restricted to V-J combinations with a frequency above 0.0001, which together covered just over 99% of the repertoires. The TCS score was defined as F50 (clonal expansion) divided by E x V (chaos), with BLOSUM62-based TCRdist calculated between CDR3 peptides within each V-J. Welch's t-statistics and random forest reduced just over 500 V-J features to 10 to 15, which were used in a naive Bayes classifier (R e1071). TCRdb reanalyzed the raw reads on its own, using fastp at Q25 for trimming and MiXCR for clone calling, and kept in-frame beta chains. Rows matching on CDR3 protein sequence are summarized as one entry with the most common DNA and genes. TCRdb, not the original authors, processed these V and J calls. The sample table contains 200,000 to 250,000 distinct CDR3 sequences; only one count was recorded for approximately 24% of them. The ten most abundant clones make up around 32% of the sample.

The germline V gene specifies MNHNS as CDR1 and SASEGT as CDR2. Cut back by 3 bases and 4 bases, the V and J ends lie 9 bases apart. The CDR3 spans 13 residues, from the cysteine through the phenylalanine. Of all the DNA, just the CDR3 is kept, 39 bases in frame from base 1. Ophthalmopathy patients had moderately to severely active disease, Clinical Activity Score of at least 3, NOSPECS grade of at least 4, and duration under 3 months. The study excluded patients with uncontrolled infections, other autoimmune diseases, pregnancy or lactation. Diagnoses relied on clinical symptoms, serum thyroxine and TRAb, thyroid ultrasound and orbital computed tomography. Ficoll-Paque density gradient centrifugation was used to isolate PBMCs from 9.5 to 10 ml of fresh peripheral blood. Total RNA was extracted using Trizol reagent, and RNA quality was assessed on an Agilent 2100 Bioanalyzer.

The sample was blood. The TCR comes from a woman between 40 and 50 years old with Graves' ophthalmopathy. The chain was built from TRBV6-1 and TRBJ1-1; confidence is insufficient to name the D gene. The CDR3 is CASSDGLSTEAFF. Read as DNA, the sequence is TGTGCCAGCAGTGACGGCCTGTCCACTGAAGCTTTCTTT.